Below are 20 T cell receptor beta chains sequenced from a single sample in a study of blood T cell repertoires in COVID-19. Clones were read by immunoSEQ multiplex PCR, and TCRdb kept only the in-frame ones, dropping some. The top ten clones hold over 0.9% of a sample with 350,000 or so clones, approximately 91% of them seen once. Sample: PBMCs or T cells enriched from blood (not recorded which). Every receptor here comes from a woman in her 30s who had been exposed to COVID-19.

The rearrangement links TRBV30 to TRBJ1-2; no definite D call. This CDR3 contains 12 residues. Trimming cost V 5 bases and J 4 bases, with 11 bases left between them. Germline loops: CDR1 GTSNPN, CDR2 SVGIG (reference sequence). This CDR3 is CAWGRWAYGYTF. CDR3 bases: TGTGCCTGGGGCCGATGGGCCTATGGCTACACCTTC.

The chain links TRBV28 to TRBJ2-7, with a tentative D call TRBD2 (6 bases). This CDR3 spans 15 amino acids. V lost 5 bases and J lost 2, with 16 bases in between. Germline V gene sequence: CDR1 MDHEN, CDR2 SYDVKM. The CDR3 coding sequence is TGTGCCAGCAGTCCGGCCGCGGGGCCGACCTACGAGCAGTACTTC. Its translation is CASSPAAGPTYEQYF.

The rearrangement links TRBV19 to TRBJ2-3, with D maybe TRBD2 (6 bases). Trimming shortened V by 1 base and J by 4 bases, and 18 bases separated the two germline ends. Looked up from germline, CDR1 is LNHDA and CDR2 is SQIVND (reference sequence). This CDR3 spans 17 amino acids. CDR3 nucleotides: TGTGCCAGTAGTATAGGTGGACTAAGCGGTGGTTCAGATACGCAGTATTTT. It is translated as CASSIGGLSGGSDTQYF.

This rearrangement joins TRBV2 to TRBJ1-2; 7 bases are shared with TRBD1. The germline gives CDR1 SNHLY, CDR2 FYNNEI. Germline trimming cut 7 bases from V and 2 bases from J; bases unmatched to any gene: 4. CDR3 length: 13 amino acids. The CDR3 DNA is TGTGCCAGCAAAAGGGGGCCCAACTATGGCTACACCTTC. Amino acid sequence: CASKRGPNYGYTF.

The V and J genes are TRBV6-4 and TRBJ2-2; 10 positions match TRBD2. Trimming removed 2 bases from V and 4 bases from J; junction bases left unmatched: 7. The germline CDR1 and CDR2 sequences are MRHNA and SNTAGT. The CDR3 length is 17 residues. CDR3 nucleotides: TGTGCCAGCAGTGACGGAGCGGGAGGGCCCTTCACCGGGGAGCTGTTTTTT. The encoded protein is CASSDGAGGPFTGELFF.

V usage is TRBV5-1 and J usage is TRBJ2-7; 14 nucleotides match TRBD2. The germline CDR1 and CDR2 sequences are SGHRS and YFSETQ. V lost 3 bases to trimming and J lost 3 bases; unmatched junction nucleotides: 5. The CDR3 spans 16 residues. This CDR3 is CASSSGLAGVLYEQYF. CDR3 coding DNA: TGCGCCAGCAGCTCGGGACTAGCGGGAGTCCTCTACGAGCAGTACTTC.

CDR3 sequence reads: CATSDHPGLAGVSYNEQFF. For the CDR3, the DNA is TGTGCCACCAGTGACCACCCCGGACTAGCGGGTGTCTCCTACAATGAGCAGTTCTTC. The chain couples TRBV24-1 to TRBJ2-1, with 11 nucleotides matching TRBD2. This CDR3 comprises 19 residues. CDR1 and CDR2 (germline): KGHDR, SFDVKD. The V segment lost 4 bases and the J segment 0 bases; nucleotides outside the gene matches: 10.

The chain couples TRBV18 to TRBJ1-1; 7 nucleotides agree with TRBD1. The CDR3 runs to 14 residues. J gave up 3 bases and V 6 bases, and 7 bases lay outside the gene matches. CDR1 is KGHSH and CDR2 is LQKENI in the germline V gene. CDR3 nucleotides: TGTGCCAGCTCTCTTACAGGGGTCGACACTGAAGCTTTCTTT. It is translated as CASSLTGVDTEAFF. Full variable domain (missing parts from reference TRBV18 and TRBJ1-1): NAGVMQNPRHLVRRRGQEARLRCSPMKGHSHVYWYRQLPEEGLKFMVYLQKENIIDESGMPKERFSAEFPKEGPSILRIQQVVRGDSAAYFCASSLTGVDTEAFFGQGTRLTVV.

This chain connects TRBV3-1 (or the pseudogene TRBV3-2) to TRBJ1-3, with 12 positions matching TRBD1. Germline trimming cut 4 bases from V and 2 bases from J; bases unmatched to any gene: 6. The CDR3 is made up of 17 amino acids. CDR1 is LGHDT and CDR2 is YNNKEL in the germline V gene (reference sequence). The CDR3 bases are TGTGCCAGCAGCCCCCCCGGGACAGGGGGCGCTGGAAACACCATATATTTT. Its translation: CASSPPGTGGAGNTIYF.

This rearrangement joins TRBV7-2 to TRBJ2-5; D unclear. CDR1 is SGHTA, CDR2 FQGNSA, per germline. The CDR3 runs 16 residues. Trimming took 2 bases from V and 1 from J, leaving 14 bases between them. The CDR3 here is CASSLNPLGVQETQYF. CDR3 DNA sequence: TGTGCCAGCAGCTTAAATCCCCTAGGAGTCCAAGAGACCCAGTACTTC.

The J gene is TRBJ2-1, the V gene TRBV7-3; no definite D call. The CDR3 has 13 amino acids. Germline CDR1 reads SGHTA; CDR2 reads FQGTGA. V shed 3 bases and J shed 5 bases, with 8 bases lying between them. CDR3 DNA sequence: TGTGCCAGCAGCTTGAACTATGACAATGAGCAGTTCTTC. It codes for CASSLNYDNEQFF. Full variable domain (outside the CDR3, taken from reference TRBV7-3 and TRBJ2-1): GAGVSQTPSNKVTEKGKYVELRCDPISGHTALYWYRQSLGQGPEFLIYFQGTGAADDSGLPNDRFFAVRPEGSVSTLKIQRTERGDSAVYLCASSLNYDNEQFFGPGTRLTVL.

This rearrangement joins TRBV6-1 to TRBJ2-2; 8 bases line up with TRBD1. CDR1 and CDR2 (germline): MNHNS, SASEGT. The trim removed 6 bases at V and 1 base at J, leaving 10 bases unmatched. This CDR3 comprises 17 residues. CDR3 in DNA: TGTGCCAGCAGGGAATCTTCCGGGACAGGGAACACCGGGGAGCTGTTTTTT. It translates to CASRESSGTGNTGELFF.

CDR3 DNA sequence: TGTGCCAGCAGCTCCATGAGGACAGGTTGGAATTCACCCCTCCACTTT. Translating gives CASSSMRTGWNSPLHF. The V call is TRBV5-4, the J call TRBJ1-6, with TRBD1 identical over 7 bases. J was trimmed by 7 bases and V by 3 bases; bases with no gene match: 10. The CDR3 is 16 amino acids. Germline-derived CDR1 and CDR2 are SGHNT and YYREEE (reference sequence).

The chain's CDR3 is CASSLAGLEQYF. CDR3 DNA: TGCGCCAGCAGCTTGGCAGGGTTAGAGCAGTACTTC. The genes are TRBV5-1 and TRBJ2-7; a weak D match, TRBD1 (5 bases). The CDR3 extends over 12 amino acids. V lost 0 bases, J lost 7 bases, and 8 bases lay in between. Germline V gives CDR1 SGHRS, CDR2 YFSETQ.

This rearrangement joins TRBV3-1 (or the pseudogene TRBV3-2) to TRBJ1-1; tentative D call: TRBD1 (5 bases). The CDR3 spans 15 residues. Looked up from germline, CDR1 is LGHDT and CDR2 is YNNKEL (reference sequence). V lost 4 bases and J 1 base, leaving 13 bases between the germline ends. The CDR3 loop is CASSPNRLKNTEAFF. DNA for the CDR3: TGTGCCAGCAGCCCCAACAGGCTTAAGAACACTGAAGCTTTCTTT.

This clone was observed at least ten times. The rearrangement links TRBV21-1 to TRBJ1-1. TRBV21-1 is a documented pseudogene. The CDR3 extends over 17 amino acids. This chain's CDR3 is CASSKASPDWGVAEAFF. CDR3 bases: TGTGCCAGCAGCAAAGCTTCCCCTGATTGGGGGGTTGCTGAAGCTTTCTTT.

The J gene is TRBJ2-2, the V gene TRBV12-5; 7 bases map to TRBD1. The ends lost 5 bases at V and 2 bases at J; junction bases unmatched: 8. The CDR3 runs to 16 residues. Germline lookup yields CDR1 LGHNT and CDR2 FRNRAP. CDR3 loop: CASGPTGTANTGELFF. The CDR3, as DNA: TGTGCTAGTGGTCCAACCGGGACAGCTAACACCGGGGAGCTGTTTTTT.

CDR3 amino acids: CASSPPASGYNEQFF. The DNA for the CDR3 is TGTGCCAGCAGCCCCCCTGCCAGCGGTTACAATGAGCAGTTCTTC. This chain uses TRBV7-8 with TRBJ2-1; D might be TRBD2 (5 bases). CDR1 is SGHVS, CDR2 FQNEAQ, per germline. Trimming took 5 bases from V and 4 from J, leaving 15 bases between them. The CDR3 length is 15 residues. Full variable domain (remainder filled in from reference TRBV7-8 and TRBJ2-1): GAGVSQSPRYKVAKRGQDVALRCDPISGHVSLFWYQQALGQGPEFLTYFQNEAQLDKSGLPSDRFFAERPEGSVSTLKIQRTQQEDSAVYLCASSPPASGYNEQFFGPGTRLTVL.

The rearrangement uses TRBV27 and TRBJ1-5; D is perhaps TRBD1 (5 bases). Germline CDR1 reads MNHEY; CDR2 reads SMNVEV (reference sequence). CDR3 size: 15 residues. V was cut by 7 bases and J by 4 bases, with 17 bases left in between. The CDR3 coding sequence is TGTGCCAGCACCGCCGGGCAGGGCACGAATCAGCCCCAGCATTTT. As protein: CASTAGQGTNQPQHF.

V is TRBV6-5 and J is TRBJ2-2; D call uncertain. Germline CDR1 reads MNHEY; CDR2 reads SVGAGI. There are 15 residues in the CDR3. The V gene lost 7 bases and the J gene lost 1 base, with 13 bases spanning the gap. CDR3 residues: CASMPLGENTGELFF. The CDR3 coding sequence is TGTGCCAGCATGCCCCTAGGCGAGAACACCGGGGAGCTGTTTTTT.